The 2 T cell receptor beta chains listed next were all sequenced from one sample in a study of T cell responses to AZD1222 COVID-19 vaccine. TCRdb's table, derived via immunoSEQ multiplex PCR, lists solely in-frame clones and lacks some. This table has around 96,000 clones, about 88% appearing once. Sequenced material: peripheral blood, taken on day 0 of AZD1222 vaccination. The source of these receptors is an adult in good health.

The CDR3 sequence is CASSELGIYGYTF. Here the CDR3 DNA reads TGTGCCAGCAGTGAATTAGGTATCTATGGCTACACCTTC. This chain joins TRBV6-1 and TRBJ1-2; D gene ambiguous. Germline V gene sequence: CDR1 MNHNS, CDR2 SASEGT. The V and J ends lost 2 bases and 4 bases respectively, with 8 bases between them. This CDR3 spans 13 amino acids.

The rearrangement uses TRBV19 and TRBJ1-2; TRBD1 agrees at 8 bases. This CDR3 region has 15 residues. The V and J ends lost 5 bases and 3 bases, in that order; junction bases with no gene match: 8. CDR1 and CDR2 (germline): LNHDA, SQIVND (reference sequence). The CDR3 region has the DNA TGTGCCAGTAGTTCTGGTCAGGGGGCTGACTATGGCTACACCTTC. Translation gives CASSSGQGADYGYTF.